Below, one TCR beta chain is given with its context. A read error is possible here, since a much larger clone lies one base away. A read error is likely, as this CDR3 ends without the conserved phenylalanine or tryptophan. This sample stems from a study of spatial heterogeneity in lung cancer. Study at large: An average of more than ten raw reads was observed per unique TCR and UMI combination.

TCR cDNA molecules were tagged individually, and each one carried a unique molecular identifier. MiXCR, run by TCRdb on the 5' RACE reads, gives a single entry per CDR3 protein. The table records tens of thousands of distinct CDR3 sequences, about 11% of them present only once. V gave up 6 bases and J gave up 6 bases; unmatched junction bases: 10. This CDR3 region has 14 residues. Germline loops: CDR1 MNHEY, CDR2 SVGEGT. Noted time point: blood at routine non-recurrence follow-up after resection. Unsorted whole RNA samples from tumor, nontumor lung or frozen PBMC were sequenced. The chain employs TRBV6-2 or TRBV6-3 and TRBJ1-2, with 7 bases matching TRBD1. This TCR derives from a male donor with early-stage non-small cell lung cancer. The sample was PBMCs, taken at follow-up. The CDR3 spells CASRYARDSDGYTC. In nucleotides, the CDR3 is TGTGCCAGCAGATATGCCCGGGACAGCGATGGCTACACCTGC.